Sequencing of this T cell receptor beta chain was carried out in a study of beta chain features in type 1 diabetes. Study-wide findings and caveats: Individuals with type 1 diabetes displayed fewer insertions and more deletions at VDJ junctions. All four CD4+ subsets from Type 1 diabetes patients carried moderately but significantly shorter TCRB CDR3s.

Expressed TCRB transcripts were sequenced after all isolated RNA was converted to cDNA. Measured with immunoSEQ multiplex PCR; TCRdb has only the in-frame clones, and not every one. The sample lists more than 100,000 clones, roughly 10% seen once, with 0.7% to 0.85% in the top ten. In its sample, this clone was seen a few times. Its specificity is not known. The germline V gene encodes CDR1 SGDLS and CDR2 YYNGEE. This CDR3 is 14 amino acids long. Trimming took off 4 bases at V and 2 bases at J, with 10 bases between the two ends. The sequence was collected from a man aged 25-45 years with type 1 diabetes. Sequencing input: central memory CD4+ T cells from blood. The chain combines TRBV9 with TRBJ2-1; possibly TRBD2 for D (6 bases). Here the CDR3 reads CASSLSGAYNEQFF. The CDR3 nucleotides are TGTGCCAGCAGCCTATCGGGAGCCTACAATGAGCAGTTCTTC.